This T cell receptor beta chain is drawn from a study of blood T cell repertoires in COVID-19. Sequenced by immunoSEQ multiplex PCR; TCRdb stores in-frame clones only, minus some. The table records 80,000 to 90,000 clones, 82% of them present only once. Unmatched junction bases numbered 7, after V lost 10 bases and J lost 0 bases. This CDR3 comprises 14 residues. The germline V gene has CDR1 MNHEY and CDR2 SVGAGI. The sequenced sample consisted of peripheral blood. This clonotype was obtained from a woman older than 75 with acute or convalescent COVID-19. The rearrangement uses TRBV6-5 and TRBJ1-1, with 8 bases that match TRBD1. In DNA form, the CDR3 reads TGTGCCACGGTACAGGGGGAACTGAACACTGAAGCTTTCTTT. Protein product: CATVQGELNTEAFF.